This T cell receptor (beta chain) was identified during a study of blood T cell repertoires in COVID-19 (dated by TCRdb to 2018 to 2021). Study-wide context: Samples covering the acute and convalescent phases of COVID-19 were provided by collaborators in the United States, Italy and Spain. The material from the prospective study consisted of cDNA or gDNA derived from T cells, B-cell-depleted T cells, or PBMCs. Deeply sampled blood TCRbeta repertoires from subjects exposed to, actively infected with, or recovered from COVID-19 were included in the dataset. The repertoires were made available in a free public database intended to serve as a resource for research on the immune response to SARS-CoV-2. The samples were drawn from the first 160 participants of the ongoing ImmuneRACE study and from over 950 subjects provided by 6 global collaborators. The sample metadata nearly always contained a de-identified subject ID, COVID-19 status, age in years and sex. Where available, HLA class I and class II types were taken from metadata supplied by the sample provider and were not determined by assay-based typing.

The immunoSEQ Assay, a bias-controlled multiplex PCR, was used to amplify TCRbeta CDR3 regions from genomic DNA. Per the original workflow: The number of nucleated cells in each sample was estimated from the amplification of reference gene primers within the assay. Sequence reads were collapsed and filtered to measure the absolute abundance of every unique TCRbeta CDR3 rearrangement. Productive Simpson clonality was computed per sample as the square root of Simpson's diversity index over productive rearrangements. TCRdb limited this immuneACCESS table to in-frame rearrangements with V and J called. A share of clones is missing; checked studies link under half to unresolved V genes, and the rest is unexplained. The V and J calls and clone size were taken over from that table, and D and trimming were inferred from the DNA. This sample lists roughly 380,000 clones; around 91% were detected once. Together, the top ten hold around 1.5% of the sample.

Summary of the overall study and its limitations: How much clinical and demographic metadata was included differed by source and by participant, and the metadata was provided uncurated.

CDR1 and CDR2 are read off the germline V gene as SNHLY and FYNNEI. From cysteine to phenylalanine, the CDR3 is 13 amino acids long. Kept here is only the CDR3 DNA, which spans 39 bases and is read in frame from base 1. V gives up 3 bases and J gives up 0 bases, and the segment between their germline ends measures 6 bases. At one collaborating source in Seattle, patients were enrolled during active infection and were followed longitudinally through the course of disease. Collaborating institutions collected whole blood in K2EDTA tubes following their own protocols. For TCRbeta analysis, collaborators shipped samples as frozen whole blood, isolated PBMCs, or DNA extracted from either of those sample types. Details on this clone: No antigen is known for it. No base qualities exist here, and no much larger clone lies one base off it.

The sequence derives from a woman aged 40-49 years with COVID-19, enrolled during active disease. The sample taken for sequencing was peripheral blood. The sequence is built from TRBV2 and TRBJ2-7; the D segment cannot be called with confidence. The CDR3 has the sequence CASSDYYSYEQYF. The nucleotides are TGTGCCAGCAGTGATTACTACTCCTACGAGCAGTACTTC.